The present entry profiles one TCR beta chain with its context. Its antigen remains undetermined. Qualities for individual bases were not recorded, and no much larger clone is one base off. Via the germline V gene, CDR1 is SGDLS and CDR2 YYNGEE. V and J are trimmed by 0 bases and 2 bases, and the gene matches miss 11 bases of the junction. The CDR3 sequence holds 19 residues, the cysteine and phenylalanine included. Only the CDR3 DNA is retained, 57 bases long and in frame from the first base. This specimen belongs to a study of blood T cell repertoires in COVID-19 (dated by TCRdb to 2019 to 2021). Regarding the research as a whole: Samples covering the acute and convalescent phases of COVID-19 were provided by collaborators in the United States, Italy and Spain. The material from the prospective study consisted of cDNA or gDNA derived from T cells, B-cell-depleted T cells, or PBMCs. Subjects who had been exposed to COVID-19, were actively infected with it, or had recovered from it provided the deeply sampled blood TCRbeta repertoires that made up the dataset. The repertoires were released in a freely available public database meant as a resource for research on the immune response to SARS-CoV-2. The samples were drawn from the first 160 participants of the ongoing ImmuneRACE study and from more than 1,000 subjects provided by 6 global collaborators. Nearly every sample came with metadata listing a de-identified subject ID, COVID-19 status, age in years and sex. HLA class I and class II types, where available, came from metadata supplied by the sample provider rather than from assay-based typing. Paper-wide results and their limitations: The amount of clinical and demographic metadata varied by source and participant and was provided uncurated.

Whole blood was collected in K2EDTA tubes by collaborating institutions according to the institutions' own protocols. For TCRbeta analysis, collaborators shipped samples in one of three forms: frozen whole blood, isolated PBMCs, or DNA extracted from either of those sample types. The immunoSEQ Assay, a bias-controlled multiplex PCR, was used to amplify TCRbeta CDR3 regions from genomic DNA. Per the source publication's procedure: The number of nucleated cells in each sample was estimated by amplification of reference gene primers within the assay. To quantify the absolute abundance of each unique TCRbeta CDR3 rearrangement, sequence reads were collapsed and filtered. Productive Simpson clonality was computed per sample as the square root of Simpson's diversity index over productive rearrangements. In TCRdb, the immuneACCESS table is reduced to in-frame sequences with V and J assigned. These tables do not hold every clone; where another copy was compared, an unresolved V gene accounts for under half, and the others remain unexplained. V, J and clone size derive from that table, while D and trimming were established from the DNA sequence. The sample data list fewer than 250,000 clones, and about 83% of these were observed just once. Of the sample, around 5.2% is held by the ten largest clones.

The chain uses TRBV9 and TRBJ2-1, and 10 junction bases match TRBD2. The receptor's source is a human donor in a cohort sampled during active COVID-19. The sample comprised peripheral blood. The CDR3 loop reads CASSVGGSGGPKTYNEQFF. The DNA sequence is given as TGTGCCAGCAGCGTAGGTGGTAGCGGGGGGCCAAAGACCTACAATGAGCAGTTCTTC. The entire variable domain, with the stretches around the CDR3 drawn from the reference TRBV9 and TRBJ2-1 proteins, is DSGVTQTPKHLITATGQRVTLRCSPRSGDLSVYWYQQSLDQGLQFLIQYYNGEERAKGNILERFSAQQFPDLHSELNLSSLELGDSALYFCASSVGGSGGPKTYNEQFFGPGTRLTVL.